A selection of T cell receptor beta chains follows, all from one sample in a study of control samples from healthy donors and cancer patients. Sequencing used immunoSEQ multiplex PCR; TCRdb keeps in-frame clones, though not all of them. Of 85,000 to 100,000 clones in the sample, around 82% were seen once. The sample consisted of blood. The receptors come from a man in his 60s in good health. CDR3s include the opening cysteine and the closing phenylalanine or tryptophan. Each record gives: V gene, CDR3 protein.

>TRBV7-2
CASTGTGGKTQYF
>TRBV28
CASSSGTVPGELFF
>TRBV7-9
CASRDDRDVSEKLFF
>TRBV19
CASSPGGRNQFGQYF
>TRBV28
CASSSGTHTTYEQYF
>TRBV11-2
CASSLESARAKEKLFF
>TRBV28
CASSLVLYEQYF
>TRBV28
CASSFGSSYEQYF
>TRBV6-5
CASSYGQFGGETQYF
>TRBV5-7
CASSFRQGNEKLFF
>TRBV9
CASSPQILDTQYF
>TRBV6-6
CASSYKAGFWDYEQYF
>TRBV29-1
CSVELQKGLEVTTQYF
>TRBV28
CASSPSGDYNEQFF
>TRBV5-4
CASSGTGEVSPLHF
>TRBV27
CASSFASLAPGNTEAFF
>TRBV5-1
CASSRGTSGSADTQYF
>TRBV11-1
CASSLSLNYNEQFF
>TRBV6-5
CASRTQNGKLFF
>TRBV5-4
CASSLEVLGGSYNEQFF
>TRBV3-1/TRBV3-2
CASSPPPGLVYEQYF
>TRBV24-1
CATSDFGTGSADTQYF
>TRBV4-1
CASSRAEDSSYNEQFF
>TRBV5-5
CASSPGLTNSGNTIYF